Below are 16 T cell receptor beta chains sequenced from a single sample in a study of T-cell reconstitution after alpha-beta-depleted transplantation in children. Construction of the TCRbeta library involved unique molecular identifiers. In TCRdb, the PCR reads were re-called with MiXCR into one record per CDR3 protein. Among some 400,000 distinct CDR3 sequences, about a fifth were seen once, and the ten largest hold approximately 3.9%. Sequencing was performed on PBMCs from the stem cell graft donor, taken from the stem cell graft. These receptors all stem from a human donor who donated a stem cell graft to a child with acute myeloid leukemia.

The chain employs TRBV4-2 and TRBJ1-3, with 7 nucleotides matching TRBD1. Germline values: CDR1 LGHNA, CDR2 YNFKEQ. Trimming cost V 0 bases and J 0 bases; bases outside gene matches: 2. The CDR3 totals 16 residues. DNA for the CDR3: TGTGCCAGCAGCCAAGAAGGACAGGCCTCTGGAAACACCATATATTTT. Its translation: CASSQEGQASGNTIYF.

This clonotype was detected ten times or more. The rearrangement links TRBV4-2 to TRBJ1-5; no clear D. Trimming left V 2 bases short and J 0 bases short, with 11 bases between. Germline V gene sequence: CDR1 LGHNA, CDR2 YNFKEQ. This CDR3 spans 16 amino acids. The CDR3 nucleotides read TGTGCCAGCAGCCAAAAAGACGGAGATAGCAATCAGCCCCAGCATTTT. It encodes CASSQKDGDSNQPQHF.

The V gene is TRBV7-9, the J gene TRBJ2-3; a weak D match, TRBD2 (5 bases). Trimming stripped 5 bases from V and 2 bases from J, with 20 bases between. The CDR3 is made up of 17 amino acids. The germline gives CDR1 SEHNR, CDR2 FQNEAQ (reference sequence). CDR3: CASSGRTATIPTDTQYF. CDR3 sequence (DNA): TGTGCCAGCAGCGGTAGGACTGCCACAATCCCCACAGATACGCAGTATTTT.

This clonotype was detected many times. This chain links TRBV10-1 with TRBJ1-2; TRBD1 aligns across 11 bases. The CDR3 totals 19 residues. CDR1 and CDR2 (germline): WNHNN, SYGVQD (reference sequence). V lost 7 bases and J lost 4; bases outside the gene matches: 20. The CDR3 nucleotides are TGCGCCAGCACTCACAACACACCCACAGGACAGGGGGCGAGCTATGGCTACACCTTC. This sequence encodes CASTHNTPTGQGASYGYTF.

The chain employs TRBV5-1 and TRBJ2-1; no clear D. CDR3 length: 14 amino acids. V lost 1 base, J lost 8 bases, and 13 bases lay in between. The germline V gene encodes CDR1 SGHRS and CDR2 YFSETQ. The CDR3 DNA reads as TGCGCCAGCAGCTTGAGGCCCTCTGGCCATGAGCAGTTCTTC. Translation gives CASSLRPSGHEQFF.

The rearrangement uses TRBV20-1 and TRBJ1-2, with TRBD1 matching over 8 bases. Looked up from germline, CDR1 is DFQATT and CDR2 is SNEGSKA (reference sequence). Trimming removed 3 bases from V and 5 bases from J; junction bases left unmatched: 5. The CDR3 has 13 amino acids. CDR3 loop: CSASKQGAYGYTF. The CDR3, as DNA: TGCAGTGCTAGCAAGCAGGGGGCTTATGGCTACACCTTC.

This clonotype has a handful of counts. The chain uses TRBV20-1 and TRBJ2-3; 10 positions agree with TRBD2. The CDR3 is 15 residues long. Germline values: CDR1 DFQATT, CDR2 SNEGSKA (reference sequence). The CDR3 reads CSLRRGLAGVDTQYF. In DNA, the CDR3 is TGCAGCTTGCGAAGGGGGCTAGCGGGAGTAGATACGCAGTATTTT.

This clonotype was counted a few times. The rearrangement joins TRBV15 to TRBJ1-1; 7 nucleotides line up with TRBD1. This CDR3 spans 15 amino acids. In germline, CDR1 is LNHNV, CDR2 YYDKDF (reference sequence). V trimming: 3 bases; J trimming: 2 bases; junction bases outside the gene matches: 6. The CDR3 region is CATSSRQGGNTEAFF. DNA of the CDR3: TGTGCCACCAGCAGTAGGCAGGGGGGTAACACTGAAGCTTTCTTT.

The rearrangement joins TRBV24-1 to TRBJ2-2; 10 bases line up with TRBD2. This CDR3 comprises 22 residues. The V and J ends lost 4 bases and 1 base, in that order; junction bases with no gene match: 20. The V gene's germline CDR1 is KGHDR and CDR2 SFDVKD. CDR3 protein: CATSDLTVSGTSAWVNTGELFF. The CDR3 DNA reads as TGTGCCACCAGTGACCTTACCGTTTCCGGGACTAGCGCCTGGGTGAACACCGGGGAGCTGTTTTTT.

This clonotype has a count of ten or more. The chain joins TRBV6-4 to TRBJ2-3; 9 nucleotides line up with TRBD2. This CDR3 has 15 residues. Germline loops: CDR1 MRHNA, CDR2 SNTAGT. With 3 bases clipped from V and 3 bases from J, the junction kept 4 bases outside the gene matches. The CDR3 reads CASSESTSGTDTQYF. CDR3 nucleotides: TGTGCCAGCAGTGAGAGCACTAGCGGGACAGATACGCAGTATTTT.

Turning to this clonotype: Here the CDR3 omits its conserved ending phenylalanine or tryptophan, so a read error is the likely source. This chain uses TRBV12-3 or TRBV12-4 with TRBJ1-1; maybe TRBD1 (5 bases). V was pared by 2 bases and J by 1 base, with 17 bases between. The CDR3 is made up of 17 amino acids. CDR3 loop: CASSLTPGRNTNTEAFC. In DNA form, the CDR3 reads TGTGCCAGCAGTTTAACTCCGGGACGGAATACGAACACTGAAGCTTTCTGT.

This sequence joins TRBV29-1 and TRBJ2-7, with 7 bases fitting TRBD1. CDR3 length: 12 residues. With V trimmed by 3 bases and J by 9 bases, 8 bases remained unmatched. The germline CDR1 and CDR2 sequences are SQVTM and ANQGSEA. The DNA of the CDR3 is TGCAGCGTTGAGTACAGGGGAAACGGGCAGTACTTC. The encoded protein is CSVEYRGNGQYF.

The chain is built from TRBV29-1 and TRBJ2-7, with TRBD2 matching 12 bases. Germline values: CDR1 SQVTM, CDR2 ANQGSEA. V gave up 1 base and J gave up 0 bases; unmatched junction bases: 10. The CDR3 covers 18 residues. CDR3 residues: CSVEATLAGGPSSYEQYF. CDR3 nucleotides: TGCAGCGTTGAAGCAACCCTAGCGGGAGGGCCCAGCTCCTACGAGCAGTACTTC.

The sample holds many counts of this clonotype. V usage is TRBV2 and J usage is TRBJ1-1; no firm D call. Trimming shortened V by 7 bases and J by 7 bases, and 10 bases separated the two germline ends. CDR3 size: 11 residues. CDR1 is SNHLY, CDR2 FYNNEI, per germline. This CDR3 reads CASTRMGEAFF. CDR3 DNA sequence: TGTGCCAGCACCAGGATGGGTGAAGCTTTCTTT.

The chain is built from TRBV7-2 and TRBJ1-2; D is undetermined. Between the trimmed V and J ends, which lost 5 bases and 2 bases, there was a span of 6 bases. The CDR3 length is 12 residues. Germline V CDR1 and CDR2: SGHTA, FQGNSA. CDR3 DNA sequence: TGTGCCAGCAGCACCAGCAACTATGGCTACACCTTC. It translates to CASSTSNYGYTF.

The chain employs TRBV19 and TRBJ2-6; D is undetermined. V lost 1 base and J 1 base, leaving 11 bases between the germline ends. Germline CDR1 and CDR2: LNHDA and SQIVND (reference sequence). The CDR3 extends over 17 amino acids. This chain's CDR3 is CASSIAFLLSGANVLTF. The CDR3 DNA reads TGTGCCAGTAGTATAGCGTTCCTACTGTCTGGGGCCAACGTCCTGACTTTC.